Each of the 8 T cell receptor beta chains below was sequenced from the same sample in a study of cytomegalovirus exposure and HLA in healthy donors (TCRdb year 2017). Libraries were constructed by the immunoSEQ multiplex PCR assay. The multiplex PCR relied on a mix of 60 forward primers for TCR Vbeta segments and 13 reverse primers for TCR Jbeta segments. TCRdb carries this immuneACCESS record with in-frame sequences only. Its versions omit some clonotypes, under half of them owing to an unresolved V gene in the studies checked, with the rest unexplained. The sample has about 89,000 clones on record, about 66% of them singletons. About 2% of the sample is in the top ten clones. The sequenced sample consisted of PBMCs. The receptors derive from a young man in good health and CMV-seronegative.

The chain employs TRBV9 and TRBJ2-3; TRBD2 aligns across 15 bases. The CDR3 extends over 16 amino acids. The J segment lost 7 bases and the V segment lost 3 bases, leaving 6 bases of the junction unmatched. Germline V gives CDR1 SGDLS, CDR2 YYNGEE. The CDR3 loop is CASSGGLAGGPNTQYF. CDR3 in DNA: TGTGCCAGCAGCGGAGGACTAGCGGGAGGGCCAAATACGCAGTATTTT.

The chain is built from TRBV7-9 and TRBJ1-2; 8 bases line up with TRBD1. The germline CDR1 and CDR2 sequences are SEHNR and FQNEAQ (reference sequence). The V gene end was trimmed by 4 bases and the J gene end by 4 bases; junction bases not matched to a gene: 14. CDR3 size: 17 residues. The CDR3 region has the DNA TGTGCCAGCAGCTCGCGGCAGGGGGCCGGGGGGATCTATGGCTACACCTTC. Translation: CASSSRQGAGGIYGYTF.

There are a few counts of this clone. The chain employs TRBV30 and TRBJ2-2, with a weak D call TRBD1 (6 bases). The CDR3 loop spans 14 amino acids. Looked up from germline, CDR1 is GTSNPN and CDR2 is SVGIG (reference sequence). The V end lost 0 bases, the J end lost 6 bases, and 11 bases lay between the germline ends. The CDR3 is CAWSVARGAGELFF. CDR3 DNA sequence: TGTGCCTGGAGTGTAGCCAGGGGCGCCGGGGAGCTGTTTTTT.

This chain connects TRBV5-6 to TRBJ2-3; TRBD2 aligns across 12 bases. The length of the CDR3 is 19 residues. V gave up 4 bases and J gave up 0 bases; unmatched junction bases: 12. The germline gives CDR1 SGHDT, CDR2 YYEEEE. Written as DNA, the CDR3 is TGTGCCAGCAGCAAACTCATTTCTAGCGGGGGGGATAGCACAGATACGCAGTATTTT. Its translation: CASSKLISSGGDSTDTQYF.

The V and J genes are TRBV7-9 and TRBJ1-4; D gene uncertain. This CDR3 is 15 amino acids long. Germline CDR1 is SEHNR and CDR2 is FQNEAQ (reference sequence). V was trimmed by 7 bases and J by 7 bases, leaving 19 bases between them. CDR3 amino acids: CASISPGISPEKLFF. The CDR3 DNA reads TGTGCCAGCATCAGTCCCGGGATCTCTCCTGAAAAACTGTTTTTT.

The V gene is TRBV30, the J gene TRBJ1-3; D not resolved. The length of the CDR3 is 12 residues. Trimming took off 8 bases at V and 0 bases at J, with 8 bases between the two ends. CDR1 and CDR2 (germline): GTSNPN, SVGIG (reference sequence). The CDR3 region is CAGQDSGNTIYF. The CDR3 coding sequence is TGTGCCGGTCAGGACTCTGGAAACACCATATATTTT.

The genes are TRBV30 and TRBJ1-2, with D possibly being TRBD1 (5 bases). The V gene's germline CDR1 is GTSNPN and CDR2 SVGIG (reference sequence). V was shortened by 3 bases and J by 4 bases, with 15 bases between the two germline ends. CDR3 length: 14 residues. This CDR3 reads CAWSTRSTGYGYTF. CDR3 coding DNA: TGTGCCTGGAGCACTCGGTCAACAGGCTATGGCTACACCTTC.

In this sample, this clone turned up a few times. V gene TRBV7-9 combines with J gene TRBJ1-1; D perhaps matches TRBD1 (6 bases). Germline V lookup: CDR1 SEHNR, CDR2 FQNEAQ (reference sequence). This CDR3 has 10 residues. Trimming stripped 8 bases from V and 7 bases from J, with 8 bases between. This CDR3 is CASWTDEAFF. The CDR3 DNA is TGTGCCAGCTGGACAGATGAAGCTTTCTTT.